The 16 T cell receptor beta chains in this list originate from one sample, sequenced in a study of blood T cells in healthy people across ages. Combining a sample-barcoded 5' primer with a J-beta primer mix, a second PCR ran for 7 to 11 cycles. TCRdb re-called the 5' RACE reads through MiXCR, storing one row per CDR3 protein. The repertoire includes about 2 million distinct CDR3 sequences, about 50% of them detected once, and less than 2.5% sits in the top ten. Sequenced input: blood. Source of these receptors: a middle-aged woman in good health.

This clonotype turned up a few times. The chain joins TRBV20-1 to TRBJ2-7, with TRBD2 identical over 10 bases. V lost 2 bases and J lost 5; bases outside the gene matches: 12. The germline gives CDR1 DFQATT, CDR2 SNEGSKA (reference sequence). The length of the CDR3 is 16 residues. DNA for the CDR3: TGCAGTGCTAGACTTCCCTCAGCGGGGGGGCTGCACGAGCAGTACTTC. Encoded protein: CSARLPSAGGLHEQYF.

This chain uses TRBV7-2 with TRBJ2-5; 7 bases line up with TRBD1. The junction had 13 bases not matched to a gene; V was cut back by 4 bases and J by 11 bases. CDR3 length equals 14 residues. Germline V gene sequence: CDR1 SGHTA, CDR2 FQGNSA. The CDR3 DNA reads TGTGCCAGCAGCTCTCGAACAGGGGTACTATCTCAGTACTTC. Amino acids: CASSSRTGVLSQYF.

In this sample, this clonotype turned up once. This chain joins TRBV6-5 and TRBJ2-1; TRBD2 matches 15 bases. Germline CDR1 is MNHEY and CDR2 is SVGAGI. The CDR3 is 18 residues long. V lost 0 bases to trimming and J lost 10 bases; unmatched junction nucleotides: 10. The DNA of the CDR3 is TGTGCCAGCAGTTACTCAGGTCGGGGACTAGCGGGGGGTAGGGAGCAGTTCTTC. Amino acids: CASSYSGRGLAGGREQFF.

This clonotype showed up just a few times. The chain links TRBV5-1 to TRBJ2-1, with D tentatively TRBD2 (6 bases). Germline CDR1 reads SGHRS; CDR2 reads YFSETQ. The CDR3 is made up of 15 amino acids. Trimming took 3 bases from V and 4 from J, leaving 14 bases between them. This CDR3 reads CASSWGELTYNEQFF. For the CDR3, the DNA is TGCGCCAGCAGCTGGGGGGAGCTTACTTACAATGAGCAGTTCTTC.

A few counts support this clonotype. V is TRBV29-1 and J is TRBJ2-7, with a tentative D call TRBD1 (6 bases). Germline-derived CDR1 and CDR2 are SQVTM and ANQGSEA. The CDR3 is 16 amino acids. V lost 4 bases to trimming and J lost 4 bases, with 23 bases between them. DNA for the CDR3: TGCAGCGTTGTCCCTACCGGGGACACAACAAATTACGAGCAGTACTTC. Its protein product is CSVVPTGDTTNYEQYF.

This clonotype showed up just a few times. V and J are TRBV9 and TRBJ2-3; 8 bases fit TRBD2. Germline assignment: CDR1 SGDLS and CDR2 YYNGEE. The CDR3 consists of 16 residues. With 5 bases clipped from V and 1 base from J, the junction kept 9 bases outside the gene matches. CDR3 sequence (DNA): TGTGCCAGCAGTTTAGAATTGCGGGGGGGCACAGATACGCAGTATTTT. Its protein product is CASSLELRGGTDTQYF.

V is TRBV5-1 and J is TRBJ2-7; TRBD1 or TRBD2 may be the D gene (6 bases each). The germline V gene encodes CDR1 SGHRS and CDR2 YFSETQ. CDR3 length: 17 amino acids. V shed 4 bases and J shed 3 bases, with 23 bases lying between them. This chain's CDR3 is CASSPRGALRGRYEQYF. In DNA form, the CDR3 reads TGCGCCAGCAGCCCTAGGGGGGCCCTTCGAGGTCGCTACGAGCAGTACTTC.

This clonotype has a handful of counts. CDR3 loop: CSLRGVTDTQYF. The CDR3 bases are TGCAGCTTAAGAGGGGTCACAGATACGCAGTATTTT. This chain connects TRBV20-1 to TRBJ2-3; the D call may be TRBD1 or TRBD2 (5 bases each). Germline V lookup: CDR1 DFQATT, CDR2 SNEGSKA (reference sequence). This CDR3 region has 12 residues.

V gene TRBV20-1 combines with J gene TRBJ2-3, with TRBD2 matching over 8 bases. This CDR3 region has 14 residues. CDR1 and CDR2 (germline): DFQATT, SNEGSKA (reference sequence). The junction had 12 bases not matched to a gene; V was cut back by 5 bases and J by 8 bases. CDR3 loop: CSASLPSGGITQYF. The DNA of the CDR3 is TGCAGTGCTTCCCTTCCGAGCGGGGGAATTACGCAGTATTTT.

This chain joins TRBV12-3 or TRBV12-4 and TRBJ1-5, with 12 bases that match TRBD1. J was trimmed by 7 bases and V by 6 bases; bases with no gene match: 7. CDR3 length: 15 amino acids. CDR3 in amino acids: CASSLGTGGWQPQHF. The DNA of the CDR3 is TGTGCCAGCAGCCTTGGGACAGGGGGCTGGCAGCCCCAGCATTTT.

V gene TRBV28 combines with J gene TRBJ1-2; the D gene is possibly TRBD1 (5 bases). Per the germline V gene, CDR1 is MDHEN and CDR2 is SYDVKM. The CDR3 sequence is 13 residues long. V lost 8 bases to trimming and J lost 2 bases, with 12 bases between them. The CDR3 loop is CASRLGGNYGYTF. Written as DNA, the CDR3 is TGTGCCAGCCGCCTTGGGGGAAACTATGGCTACACCTTC.

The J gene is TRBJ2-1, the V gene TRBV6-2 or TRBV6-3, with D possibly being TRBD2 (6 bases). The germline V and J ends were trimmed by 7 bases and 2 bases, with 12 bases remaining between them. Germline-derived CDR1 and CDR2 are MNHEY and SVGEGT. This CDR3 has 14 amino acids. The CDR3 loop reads CASKNWGAYNEQFF. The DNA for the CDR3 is TGTGCCAGCAAAAACTGGGGGGCCTACAATGAGCAGTTCTTC.

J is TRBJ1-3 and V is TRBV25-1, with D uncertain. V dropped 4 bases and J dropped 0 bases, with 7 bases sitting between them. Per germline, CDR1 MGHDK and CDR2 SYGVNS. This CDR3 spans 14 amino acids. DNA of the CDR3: TGTGCCAGCAGTGTTGGGGTCTCTGGAAACACCATATATTTT. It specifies CASSVGVSGNTIYF. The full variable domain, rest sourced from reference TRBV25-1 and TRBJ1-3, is EADIYQTPRYLVIGTGKKITLECSQTMGHDKMYWYQQDPGMELHLIHYSYGVNSTEKGDLSSESTVSRIRTEHFPLTLESARPSHTSQYLCASSVGVSGNTIYFGEGSWLTVV.

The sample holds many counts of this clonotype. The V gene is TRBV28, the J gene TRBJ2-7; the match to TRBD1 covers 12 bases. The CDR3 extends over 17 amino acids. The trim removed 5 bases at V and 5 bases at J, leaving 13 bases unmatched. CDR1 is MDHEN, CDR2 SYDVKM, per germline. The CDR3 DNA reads TGTGCCAGCAGTGCGGCCGGGACAGGGGGCGGTATAGACGAGCAGTACTTC. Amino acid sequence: CASSAAGTGGGIDEQYF. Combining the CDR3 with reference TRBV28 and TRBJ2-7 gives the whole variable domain DVKVTQSSRYLVKRTGEKVFLECVQDMDHENMFWYRQDPGLGLRLIYFSYDVKMKEKGDIPEGYSVSREKKERFSLILESASTNQTSMYLCASSAAGTGGGIDEQYFGPGTRLTVT.

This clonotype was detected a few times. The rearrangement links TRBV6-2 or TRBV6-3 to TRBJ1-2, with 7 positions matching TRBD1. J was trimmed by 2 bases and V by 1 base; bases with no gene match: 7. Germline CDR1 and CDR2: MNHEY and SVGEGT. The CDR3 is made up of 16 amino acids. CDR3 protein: CASSYYPGQANYGYTF. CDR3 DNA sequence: TGTGCCAGCAGTTACTACCCAGGACAGGCAAACTATGGCTACACCTTC.

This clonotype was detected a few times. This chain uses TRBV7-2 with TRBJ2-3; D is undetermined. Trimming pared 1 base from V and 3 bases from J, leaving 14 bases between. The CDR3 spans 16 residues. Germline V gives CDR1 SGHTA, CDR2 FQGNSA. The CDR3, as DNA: TGTGCCAGCAGCTTAGGGCTGAATTCCCAAACAGATACGCAGTATTTT. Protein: CASSLGLNSQTDTQYF.